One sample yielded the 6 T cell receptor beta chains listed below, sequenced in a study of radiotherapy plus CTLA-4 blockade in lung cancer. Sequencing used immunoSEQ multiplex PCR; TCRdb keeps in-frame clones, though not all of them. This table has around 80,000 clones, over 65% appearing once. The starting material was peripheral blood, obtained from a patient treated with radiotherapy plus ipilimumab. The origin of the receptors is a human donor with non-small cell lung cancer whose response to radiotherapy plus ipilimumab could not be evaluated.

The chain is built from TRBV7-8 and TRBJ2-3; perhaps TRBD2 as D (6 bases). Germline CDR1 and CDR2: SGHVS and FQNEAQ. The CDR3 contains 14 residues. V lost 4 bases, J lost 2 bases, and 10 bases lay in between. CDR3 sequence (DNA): TGTGCCAGCAGCTCCGGAGGGAACACAGATACGCAGTATTTT. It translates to CASSSGGNTDTQYF.

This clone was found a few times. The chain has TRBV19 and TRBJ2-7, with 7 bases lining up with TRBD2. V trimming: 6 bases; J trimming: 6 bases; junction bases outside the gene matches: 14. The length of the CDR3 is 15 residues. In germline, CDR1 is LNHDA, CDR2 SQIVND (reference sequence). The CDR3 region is CASRGPGGRGAEQYF. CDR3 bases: TGTGCCAGTAGGGGGCCCGGAGGGAGGGGCGCCGAGCAGTACTTC.

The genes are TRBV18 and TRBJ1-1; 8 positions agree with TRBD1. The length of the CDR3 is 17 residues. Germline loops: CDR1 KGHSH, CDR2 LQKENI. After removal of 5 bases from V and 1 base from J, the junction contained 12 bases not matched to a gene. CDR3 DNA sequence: TGTGCCAGCTCAACCACAGGGGGGGGATACCGGAACACTGAAGCTTTCTTT. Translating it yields CASSTTGGGYRNTEAFF. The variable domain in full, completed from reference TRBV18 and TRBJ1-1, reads NAGVMQNPRHLVRRRGQEARLRCSPMKGHSHVYWYRQLPEEGLKFMVYLQKENIIDESGMPKERFSAEFPKEGPSILRIQQVVRGDSAAYFCASSTTGGGYRNTEAFFGQGTRLTVV.

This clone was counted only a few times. The CDR3 nucleotides are TGCGCCAGCAGCAATCAGGGCATGGATGAAAAACTGTTTTTT. Translation gives CASSNQGMDEKLFF. This chain links TRBV4-3 with TRBJ1-4, with a tentative D call TRBD1 (5 bases). Germline CDR1 and CDR2: LGHNA and YSLEER. The CDR3 is made up of 14 amino acids. Trimming removed 5 bases at V and 6 bases at J, with 13 bases between.

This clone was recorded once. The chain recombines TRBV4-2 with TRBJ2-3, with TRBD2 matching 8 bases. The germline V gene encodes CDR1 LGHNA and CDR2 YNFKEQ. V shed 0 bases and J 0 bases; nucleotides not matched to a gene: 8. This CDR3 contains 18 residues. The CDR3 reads CASSQEDSGGISTDTQYF. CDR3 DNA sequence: TGTGCCAGCAGCCAAGAGGATTCGGGGGGGATAAGCACAGATACGCAGTATTTT.

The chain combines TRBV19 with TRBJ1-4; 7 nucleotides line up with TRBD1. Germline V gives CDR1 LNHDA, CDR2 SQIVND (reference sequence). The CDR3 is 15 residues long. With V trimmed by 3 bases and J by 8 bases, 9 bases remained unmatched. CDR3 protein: CASSIRTGEGEKLFF. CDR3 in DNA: TGTGCCAGTAGTATTCGGACAGGAGAAGGGGAAAAACTGTTTTTT. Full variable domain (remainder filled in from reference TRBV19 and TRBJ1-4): DGGITQSPKYLFRKEGQNVTLSCEQNLNHDAMYWYRQDPGQGLRLIYYSQIVNDFQKGDIAEGYSVSREKKESFPLTVTSAQKNPTAFYLCASSIRTGEGEKLFFGSGTQLSVL.